This T cell receptor (beta chain) was obtained from a study of T-cell memory formation after mild COVID-19. TCRdb ran MiXCR on the 5' RACE reads and lists one entry per CDR3 protein. The table has about 600,000 distinct CDR3 sequences, roughly 22% seen once; the top ten hold under 8.5%. Specimen: PBMCs or a T cell subset sorted from them (not recorded which). The TCR originated in an adult woman who had mild COVID-19 (a few samples of this study predate the infection). Cell type and time point are not known.

CDR3 loop: CATSLGIGPRTAANEKLFF. DNA for the CDR3: TGTGCCACCAGTTTGGGAATTGGCCCCAGAACGGCAGCTAATGAAAAACTGTTTTTT. V usage is TRBV15 and J usage is TRBJ1-4; D is uncertain. This CDR3 comprises 19 residues. Per the germline V gene, CDR1 is LNHNV and CDR2 is YYDKDF (reference sequence). The V gene lost 6 bases and the J gene lost 3 bases, with 26 bases spanning the gap.